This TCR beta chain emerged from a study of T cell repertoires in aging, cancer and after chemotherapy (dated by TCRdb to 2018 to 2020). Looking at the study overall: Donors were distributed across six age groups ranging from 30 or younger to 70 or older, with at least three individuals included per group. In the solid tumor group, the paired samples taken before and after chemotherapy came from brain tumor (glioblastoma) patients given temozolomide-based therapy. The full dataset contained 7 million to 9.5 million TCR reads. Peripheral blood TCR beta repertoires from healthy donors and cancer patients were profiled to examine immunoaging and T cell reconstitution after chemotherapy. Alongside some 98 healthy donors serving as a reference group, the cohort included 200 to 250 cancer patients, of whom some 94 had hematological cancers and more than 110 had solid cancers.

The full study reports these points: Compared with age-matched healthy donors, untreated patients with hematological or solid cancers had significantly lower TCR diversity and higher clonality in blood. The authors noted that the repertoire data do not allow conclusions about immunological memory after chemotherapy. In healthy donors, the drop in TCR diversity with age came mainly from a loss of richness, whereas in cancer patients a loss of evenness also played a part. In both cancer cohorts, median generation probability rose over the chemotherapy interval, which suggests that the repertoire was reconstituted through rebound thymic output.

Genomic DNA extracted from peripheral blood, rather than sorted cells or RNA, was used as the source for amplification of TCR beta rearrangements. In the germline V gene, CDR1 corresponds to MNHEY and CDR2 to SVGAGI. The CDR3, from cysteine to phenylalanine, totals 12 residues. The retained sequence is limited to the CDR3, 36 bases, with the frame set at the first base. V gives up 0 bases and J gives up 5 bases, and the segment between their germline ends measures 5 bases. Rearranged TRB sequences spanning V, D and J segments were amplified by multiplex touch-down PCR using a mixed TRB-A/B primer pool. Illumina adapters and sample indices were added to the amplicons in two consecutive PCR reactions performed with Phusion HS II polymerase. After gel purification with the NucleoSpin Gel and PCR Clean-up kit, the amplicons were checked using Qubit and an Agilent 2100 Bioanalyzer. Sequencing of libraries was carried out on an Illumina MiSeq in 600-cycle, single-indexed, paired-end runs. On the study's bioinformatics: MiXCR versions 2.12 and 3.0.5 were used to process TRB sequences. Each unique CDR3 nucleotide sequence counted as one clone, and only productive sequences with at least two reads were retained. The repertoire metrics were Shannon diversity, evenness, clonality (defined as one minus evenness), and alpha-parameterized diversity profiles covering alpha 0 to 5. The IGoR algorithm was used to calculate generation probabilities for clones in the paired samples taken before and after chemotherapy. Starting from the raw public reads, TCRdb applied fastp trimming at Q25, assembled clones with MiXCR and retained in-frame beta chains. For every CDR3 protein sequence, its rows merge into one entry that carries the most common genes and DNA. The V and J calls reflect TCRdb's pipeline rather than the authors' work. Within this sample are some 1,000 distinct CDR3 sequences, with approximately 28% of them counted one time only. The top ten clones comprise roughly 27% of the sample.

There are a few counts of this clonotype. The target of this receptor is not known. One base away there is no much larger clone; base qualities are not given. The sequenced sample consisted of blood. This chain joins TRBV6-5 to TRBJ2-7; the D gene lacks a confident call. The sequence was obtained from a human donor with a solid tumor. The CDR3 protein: CASSYSTNEQYF. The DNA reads TGTGCCAGCAGTTACTCGACGAACGAGCAGTACTTC.